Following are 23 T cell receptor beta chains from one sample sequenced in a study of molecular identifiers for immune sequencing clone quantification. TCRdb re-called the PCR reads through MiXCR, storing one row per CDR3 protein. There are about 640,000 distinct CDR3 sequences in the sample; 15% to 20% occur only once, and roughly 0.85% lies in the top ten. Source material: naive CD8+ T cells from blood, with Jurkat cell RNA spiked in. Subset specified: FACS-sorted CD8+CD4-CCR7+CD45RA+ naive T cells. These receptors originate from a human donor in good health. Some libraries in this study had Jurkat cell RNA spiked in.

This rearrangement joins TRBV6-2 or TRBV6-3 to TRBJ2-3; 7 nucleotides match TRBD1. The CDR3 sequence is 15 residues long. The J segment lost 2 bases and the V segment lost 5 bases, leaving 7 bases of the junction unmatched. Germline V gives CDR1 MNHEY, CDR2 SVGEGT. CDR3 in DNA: TGTGCCAGCAGTCCCGGACAGGATTACACAGATACGCAGTATTTT. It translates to CASSPGQDYTDTQYF.

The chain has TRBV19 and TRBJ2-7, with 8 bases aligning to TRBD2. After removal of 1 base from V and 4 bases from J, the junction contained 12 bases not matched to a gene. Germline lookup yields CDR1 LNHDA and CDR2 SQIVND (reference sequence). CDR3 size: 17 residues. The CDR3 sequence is CASSIASGGKRAYEQYF. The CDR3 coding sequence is TGTGCCAGTAGTATAGCCAGCGGGGGAAAACGTGCGTACGAGCAGTACTTC.

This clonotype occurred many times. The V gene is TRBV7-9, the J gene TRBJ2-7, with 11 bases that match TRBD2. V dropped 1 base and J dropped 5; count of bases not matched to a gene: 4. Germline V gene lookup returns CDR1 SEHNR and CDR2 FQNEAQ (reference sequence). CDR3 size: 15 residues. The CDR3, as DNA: TGTGCCAGCAGCTTAGTACTAGCGGGGGTCGACGAGCAGTACTTC. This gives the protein CASSLVLAGVDEQYF.

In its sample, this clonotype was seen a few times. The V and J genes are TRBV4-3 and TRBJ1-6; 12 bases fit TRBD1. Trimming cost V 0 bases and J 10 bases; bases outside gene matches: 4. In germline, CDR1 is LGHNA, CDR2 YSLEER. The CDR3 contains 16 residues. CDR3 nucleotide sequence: TGCGCCAGCAGCCAAGAATGGGGGACAGGGGGCTCACCCCTCCACTTT. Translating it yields CASSQEWGTGGSPLHF.

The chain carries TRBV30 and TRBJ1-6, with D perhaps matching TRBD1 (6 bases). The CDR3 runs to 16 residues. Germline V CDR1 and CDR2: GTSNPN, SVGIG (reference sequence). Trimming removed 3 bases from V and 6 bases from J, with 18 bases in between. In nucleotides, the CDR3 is TGTGCCTGGAGATATCCGGCGGGACATAGTAATTCACCCCTCCACTTT. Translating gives CAWRYPAGHSNSPLHF.

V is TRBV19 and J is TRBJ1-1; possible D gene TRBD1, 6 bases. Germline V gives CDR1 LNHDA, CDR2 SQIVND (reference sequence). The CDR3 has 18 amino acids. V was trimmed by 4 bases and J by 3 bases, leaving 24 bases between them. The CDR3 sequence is CASSTRQTRGGMDTEAFF. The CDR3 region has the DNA TGTGCCAGTAGTACCCGACAGACAAGAGGGGGGATGGACACTGAAGCTTTCTTT.

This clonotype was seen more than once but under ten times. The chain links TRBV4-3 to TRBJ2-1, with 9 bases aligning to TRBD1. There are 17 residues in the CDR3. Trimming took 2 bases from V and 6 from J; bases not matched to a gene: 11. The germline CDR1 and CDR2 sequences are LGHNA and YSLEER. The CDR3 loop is CASSQNRGLRKANEQFF. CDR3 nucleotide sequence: TGCGCCAGCAGCCAAAACAGGGGGCTACGTAAGGCCAATGAGCAGTTCTTC.

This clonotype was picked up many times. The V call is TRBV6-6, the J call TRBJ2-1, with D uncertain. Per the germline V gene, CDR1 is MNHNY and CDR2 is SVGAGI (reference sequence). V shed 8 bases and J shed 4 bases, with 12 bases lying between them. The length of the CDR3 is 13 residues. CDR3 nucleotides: TGTGCCAGCGTCCGGACCATTTACAATGAGCAGTTCTTC. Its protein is CASVRTIYNEQFF.

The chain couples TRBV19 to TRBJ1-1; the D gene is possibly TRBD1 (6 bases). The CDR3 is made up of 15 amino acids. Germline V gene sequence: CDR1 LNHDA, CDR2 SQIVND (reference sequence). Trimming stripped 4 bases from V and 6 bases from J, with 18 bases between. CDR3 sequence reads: CASSTPTGGRPEAFF. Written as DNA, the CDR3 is TGTGCCAGTAGTACTCCAACGGGGGGCAGACCTGAAGCTTTCTTT.

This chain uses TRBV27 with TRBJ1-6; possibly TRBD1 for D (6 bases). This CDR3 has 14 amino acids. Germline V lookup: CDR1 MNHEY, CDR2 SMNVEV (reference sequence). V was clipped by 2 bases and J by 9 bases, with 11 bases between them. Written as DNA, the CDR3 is TGTGCCAGCAGTTTAGGAGGGGGGGGTTCACCCCTCCACTTT. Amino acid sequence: CASSLGGGGSPLHF.

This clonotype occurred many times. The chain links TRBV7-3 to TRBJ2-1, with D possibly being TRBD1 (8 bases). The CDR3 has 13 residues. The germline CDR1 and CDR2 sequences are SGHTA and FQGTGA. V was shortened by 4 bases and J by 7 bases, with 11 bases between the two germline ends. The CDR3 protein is CASSSQGGNEQFF. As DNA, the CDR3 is TGTGCCAGCAGCTCACAGGGGGGGAATGAGCAGTTCTTC.

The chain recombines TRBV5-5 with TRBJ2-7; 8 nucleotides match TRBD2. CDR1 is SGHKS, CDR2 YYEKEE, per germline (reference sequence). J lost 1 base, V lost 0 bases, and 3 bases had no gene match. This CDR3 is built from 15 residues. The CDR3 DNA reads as TGTGCCAGCAGCTTGGAGCTAGCGGGTTCCTACGAGCAGTACTTC. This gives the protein CASSLELAGSYEQYF.

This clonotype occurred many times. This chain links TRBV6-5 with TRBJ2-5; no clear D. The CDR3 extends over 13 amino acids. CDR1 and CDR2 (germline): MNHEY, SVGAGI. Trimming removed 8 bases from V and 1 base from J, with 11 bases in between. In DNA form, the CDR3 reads TGTGCCAGCGGACCAGACACCCAAGAGACCCAGTACTTC. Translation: CASGPDTQETQYF.

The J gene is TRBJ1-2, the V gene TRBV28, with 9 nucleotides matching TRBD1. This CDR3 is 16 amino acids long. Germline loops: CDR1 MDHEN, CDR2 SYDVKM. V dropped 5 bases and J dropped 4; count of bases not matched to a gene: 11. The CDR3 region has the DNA TGTGCCAGCAGTCTTGCGGGGACAGGGTATTTCTATGGCTACACCTTC. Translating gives CASSLAGTGYFYGYTF.

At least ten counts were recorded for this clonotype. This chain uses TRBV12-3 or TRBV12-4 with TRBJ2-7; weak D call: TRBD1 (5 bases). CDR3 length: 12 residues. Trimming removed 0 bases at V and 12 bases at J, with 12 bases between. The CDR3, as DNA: TGTGCCAGCAGTTTAGCGCTCCAGGGTATGTACTTC. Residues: CASSLALQGMYF.

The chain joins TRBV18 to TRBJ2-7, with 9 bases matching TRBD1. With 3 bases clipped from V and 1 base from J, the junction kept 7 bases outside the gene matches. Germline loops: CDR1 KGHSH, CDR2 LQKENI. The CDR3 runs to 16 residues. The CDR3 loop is CASSPYRTGASYEQYF. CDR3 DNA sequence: TGTGCCAGCTCACCCTACCGGACAGGGGCTTCCTACGAGCAGTACTTC.

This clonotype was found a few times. In nucleotides, the CDR3 is TGTGCCAGCAGCCCCTTTCACGTAGACAGGGATCGCGAGCAGTACTTC. Translated, it gives CASSPFHVDRDREQYF. The chain employs TRBV5-6 and TRBJ2-7; 7 positions agree with TRBD1. The CDR3 consists of 16 residues. Germline V lookup: CDR1 SGHDT, CDR2 YYEEEE. With V trimmed by 4 bases and J by 6 bases, 16 bases remained unmatched.

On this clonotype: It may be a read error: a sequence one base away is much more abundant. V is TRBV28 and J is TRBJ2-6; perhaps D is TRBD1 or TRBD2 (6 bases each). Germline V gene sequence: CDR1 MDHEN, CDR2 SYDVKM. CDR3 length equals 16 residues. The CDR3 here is CAGSTRGGGGANVLTF. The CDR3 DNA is TGTGCCGGCAGCACCAGAGGGGGAGGTGGGGCCAACGTCCTGACTTTC.

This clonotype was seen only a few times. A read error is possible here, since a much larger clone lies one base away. The CDR3 sequence: CASGFRTPYEQYF. DNA of the CDR3: TGTGCCAGCGGCTTCCGGACGCCCTACGAGCAGTACTTC. The chain employs TRBV5-6 and TRBJ2-7; D is uncertain. This CDR3 region has 13 residues. Germline values: CDR1 SGHDT, CDR2 YYEEEE.

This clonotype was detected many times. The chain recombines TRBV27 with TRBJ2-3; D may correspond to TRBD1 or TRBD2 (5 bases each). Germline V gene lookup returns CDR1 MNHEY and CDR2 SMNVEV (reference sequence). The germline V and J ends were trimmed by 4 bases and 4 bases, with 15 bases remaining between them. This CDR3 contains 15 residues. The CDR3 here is CASSYTRLGPDTQYF. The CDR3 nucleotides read TGTGCCAGCAGTTATACCCGCTTGGGACCAGATACGCAGTATTTT.

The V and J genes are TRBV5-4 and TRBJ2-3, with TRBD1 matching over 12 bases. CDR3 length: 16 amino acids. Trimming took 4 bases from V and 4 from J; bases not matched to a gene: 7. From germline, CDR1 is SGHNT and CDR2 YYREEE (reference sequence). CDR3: CASSGGQGARADTQYF. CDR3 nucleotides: TGTGCCAGCAGCGGGGGACAGGGGGCGAGGGCAGATACGCAGTATTTT.

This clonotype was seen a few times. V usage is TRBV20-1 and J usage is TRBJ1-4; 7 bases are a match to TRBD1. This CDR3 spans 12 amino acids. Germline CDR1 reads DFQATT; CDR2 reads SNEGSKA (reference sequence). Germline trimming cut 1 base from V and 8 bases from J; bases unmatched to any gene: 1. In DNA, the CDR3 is TGCAGTGCTAGAGGGGACAGCGAAAAACTGTTTTTT. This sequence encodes CSARGDSEKLFF.

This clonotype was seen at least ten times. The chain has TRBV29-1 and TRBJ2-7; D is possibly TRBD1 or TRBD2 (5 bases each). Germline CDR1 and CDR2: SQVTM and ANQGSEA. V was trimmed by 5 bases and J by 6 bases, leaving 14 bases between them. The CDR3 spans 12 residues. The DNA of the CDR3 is TGCAGCGTTCCAGGGACCGGTAGCGAGCAGTACTTC. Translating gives CSVPGTGSEQYF.